Listed below are T cell receptor beta chains from one sample, sequenced in a study of beta chain features in type 1 diabetes. Libraries were prepared by immunoSEQ multiplex PCR; TCRdb keeps only in-frame clonotypes and omits some of them. Counted here are roughly 730,000 clones, around 15% occurring once; the ten biggest clones make up approximately 0.022%. Material: naive CD4+ T cells from blood. The receptors were sampled from a man aged 18 to 29 with type 1 diabetes. Each CDR3 is given with its conserved first and last residue. The D gene is left open where the match is weak. The size of a clone is reported for some rows only, either as once, few or many, or as a class for expanded clones.

few | TRBJ1-1 | TRBV7-2 | - | TGTGCCAGCAGCTTAGAGGCAGGGGTAGAAGCTTTCTTT | CASSLEAGVEAFF
few | TRBJ2-7 | TRBV6-1 | - | TGTGCCAGCAGACAGGGAGGATCCTACGAGCAGTACTTC | CASRQGGSYEQYF
- | TRBJ2-7 | TRBV6-5 | TRBD2 | TGTGCCAGCAGTCACGGACTAGTGGAGCACGAGCAGTACTTC | CASSHGLVEHEQYF
- | TRBJ2-3 | TRBV5-1 | - | TGCGCCAGCAGCTTGACTGGGAGCACAGATACGCAGTATTTT | CASSLTGSTDTQYF
- | TRBJ2-7 | TRBV2 | - | TGTGCCAGCAATGGCCCTGCCGCCGAGCAGTACTTC | CASNGPAAEQYF
- | TRBJ2-1 | TRBV6-5 | - | TGTGCCAGTCGTGGGGTAGCGGCCAATGAGCAGTTCTTC | CASRGVAANEQFF
few | TRBJ2-1 | TRBV20-1 | - | TGCAGTGTCCACATCTACAATGAGCAGTTCTTC | CSVHIYNEQFF
- | TRBJ1-2 | TRBV25-1 | - | TGTGCCAGCAGTTTGGGGGAGGAGGGCTATGGCTACACCTTC | CASSLGEEGYGYTF
few | TRBJ2-7 | TRBV14 | TRBD1 | TGTGCCAGCAGCCAAGGGACAGGGACGGAGTACTTC | CASSQGTGTEYF
few | TRBJ1-5 | TRBV5-6 | - | TGTGCCAGCAGCTTCGGTGGGGAGGTTTGGAATCAGCCCCAGCATTTT | CASSFGGEVWNQPQHF
- | TRBJ2-3 | TRBV5-4 | - | TGTGCCAGCATCGCGGGTTCTAGCACAGATACGCAGTATTTT | CASIAGSSTDTQYF
few | TRBJ2-3 | TRBV5-6 | - | TGTGCCAGCAGCCCCGGGGCCAGGGGAACAGATACGCAGTATTTT | CASSPGARGTDTQYF
few | TRBJ1-1 | TRBV19 | TRBD1 | TGTGCCAGTACCGCCGGGACAGGGGCGGGCACTGAAGCTTTCTTT | CASTAGTGAGTEAFF
few | TRBJ1-4 | TRBV5-8 | - | TGTGCCAGCAGCCTGTCGGCAACTAATGAAAAACTGTTTTTT | CASSLSATNEKLFF
few | TRBJ1-6 | TRBV19 | TRBD1 | TGTGCCAGTAGTATCCCGGACCAGGGGGGACCCCTCCACTTT | CASSIPDQGGPLHF
- | TRBJ1-6 | TRBV28 | - | TGTGCCAGCAGTTTTTCGTATTCACCCCTCCACTTT | CASSFSYSPLHF
- | TRBJ2-5 | TRBV10-2 | TRBD1 | TGCGCCAGCAGGGGGGACAGTGGAGAGACCCAGTACTTC | CASRGDSGETQYF
- | TRBJ2-7 | TRBV6-5 | - | TGTGCCAGCAGTTACGACAGTGCGACCTACGAGCAGTACTTC | CASSYDSATYEQYF
- | TRBJ2-5 | TRBV14 | - | TGTGCCAGCAGCCAAGATTGGGCGGAGACCCAGTACTTC | CASSQDWAETQYF
few | TRBJ2-3 | TRBV18 | TRBD1 | TGTGCCAGCTCCCCCCCGACAGGGGGTACAGATACGCAGTATTTT | CASSPPTGGTDTQYF
- | TRBJ2-7 | TRBV7-9 | - | TGTGCCAGCAGCTACCGGGACGGATACGAGCAGTACTTC | CASSYRDGYEQYF
few | TRBJ1-2 | TRBV6-6 | TRBD1 | TGTGCCAGCAGTTCCACCCAGGGGGTTGGCTACACCTTC | CASSSTQGVGYTF
- | TRBJ2-5 | TRBV21-1 | - | TGTGCCAGCAGCAGTCCCGGGACTAGCGGGGGGGTTCGAAGGGAGACCCAGTACTTC | CASSSPGTSGGVRRETQYF
- | TRBJ2-3 | TRBV29-1 | TRBD2 | TGCAGCGGGGGGGGGACCACAGATACGCAGTATTTT | CSGGGTTDTQYF
few | TRBJ2-7 | TRBV29-1 | - | TGCAGCGTTAAATTTACGGGGACGGGCAATACCTACGAGCAGTACTTC | CSVKFTGTGNTYEQYF
- | TRBJ1-4 | TRBV7-9 | - | TGTGCCAGCAGCGTCCGAAGGCAGACGAATGAAAAACTGTTTTTT | CASSVRRQTNEKLFF
- | TRBJ2-5 | TRBV7-9 | TRBD1 | TGTGCCAGCAGCTATCCACGGGACAGCCAAGAGACCCAGTACTTC | CASSYPRDSQETQYF
few | TRBJ1-1 | TRBV6-5 | - | TGTGCCAGCAGTTACTTGGGGGCCGAAGCTTTCTTT | CASSYLGAEAFF
- | TRBJ2-2 | TRBV4-1 | - | TGCGCCAGCAGCCTTGACCTTACAGGGACGAACACCGGGGAGCTGTTTTTT | CASSLDLTGTNTGELFF
few | TRBJ1-6 | TRBV7-6 | - | TGTGCCAGCAGTCGTTCAGGGATGGGGGGATCACCCCTCCACTTT | CASSRSGMGGSPLHF
- | TRBJ1-5 | TRBV25-1 | - | TGTGCCAGCAGTGGGGTAGGGGGAGGGGTTGGCAATCAGCCCCAGCATTTT | CASSGVGGGVGNQPQHF
- | TRBJ1-1 | TRBV6-5 | - | TGTGCCAGCAGTTACTCGGAACTTATCAACACTGAAGCTTTCTTT | CASSYSELINTEAFF
- | TRBJ1-2 | TRBV28 | TRBD1 | TGTGCCAGCAGTCTCGACAGGGGATCTAACTATGGCTACACCTTC | CASSLDRGSNYGYTF
- | TRBJ2-1 | TRBV10-2 | - | TGCGCCAGCAGTAACTACAATGAGCAGTTCTTC | CASSNYNEQFF
- | TRBJ1-6 | TRBV2 | TRBD1 | TGTGCCAGCGGACCGGACAGGGCCTATAATTCACCCCTCCACTTT | CASGPDRAYNSPLHF
few | TRBJ1-5 | TRBV7-7 | - | TGTGCTAGCCCCAGGACTCTCAGAGCCCAGCATTTT | CASPRTLRAQHF
few | TRBJ1-1 | TRBV5-1 | - | TGCGCCAGCAGCCCGACGGCGGAGACAGTGAACACTGAAGCTTTCTTT | CASSPTAETVNTEAFF
few | TRBJ1-6 | TRBV30 | - | TGTGCCTGGACAGGGCGGAATTCACCCCTCCACTTT | CAWTGRNSPLHF
few | TRBJ1-1 | TRBV5-1 | - | TGCGCCAGCAGCTTGGGTGGGCAGGAGACCACTGAAGCTTTCTTT | CASSLGGQETTEAFF